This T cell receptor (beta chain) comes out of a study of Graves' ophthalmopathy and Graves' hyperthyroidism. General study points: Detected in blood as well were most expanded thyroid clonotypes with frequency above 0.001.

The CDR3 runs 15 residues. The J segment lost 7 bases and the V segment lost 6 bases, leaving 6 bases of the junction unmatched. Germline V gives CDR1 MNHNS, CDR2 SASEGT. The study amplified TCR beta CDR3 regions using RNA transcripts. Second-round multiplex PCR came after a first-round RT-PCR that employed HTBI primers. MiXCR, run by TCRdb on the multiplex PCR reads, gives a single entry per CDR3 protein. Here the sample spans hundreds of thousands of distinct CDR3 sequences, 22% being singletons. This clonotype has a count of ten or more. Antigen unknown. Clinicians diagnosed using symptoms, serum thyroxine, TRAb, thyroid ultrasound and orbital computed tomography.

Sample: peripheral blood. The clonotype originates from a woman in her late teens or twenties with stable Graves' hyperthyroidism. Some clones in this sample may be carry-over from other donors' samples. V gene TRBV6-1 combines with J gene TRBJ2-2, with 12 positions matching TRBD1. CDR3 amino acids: CASSPGQGANGELFF. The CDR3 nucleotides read TGTGCCAGCAGCCCGGGACAGGGGGCTAACGGGGAGCTGTTTTTT.